This T cell receptor (beta chain) was identified during a study of siplizumab effects on memory and regulatory T cells. Here immunoSEQ multiplex PCR was the method, and the copy in TCRdb shows in-frame clones only, minus some. This table holds roughly 69,000 clones, 70% to 90% found once. In germline, CDR1 is ENHRY, CDR2 SYGVKD. The CDR3 is 14 residues long. V gave up 7 bases and J gave up 4 bases, with 14 bases separating them. To note about this clone: Its antigen is still unknown.

The study's findings and limits: Many proliferating CD4+ or CD8+ clones remained unclassified. Roughly 80-95% of them could not be assigned either a naive or a memory phenotype.

Sequencing was carried out using memory CD4+ T cells sorted from blood. This receptor was identified in a human donor in good health. The gene calls are TRBV10-3 and TRBJ1-3; no definite D call. For the CDR3, the DNA is TGTGCCATCACCGCGGACTTATCGGGAAACACCATATATTTT. Amino acid sequence: CAITADLSGNTIYF.